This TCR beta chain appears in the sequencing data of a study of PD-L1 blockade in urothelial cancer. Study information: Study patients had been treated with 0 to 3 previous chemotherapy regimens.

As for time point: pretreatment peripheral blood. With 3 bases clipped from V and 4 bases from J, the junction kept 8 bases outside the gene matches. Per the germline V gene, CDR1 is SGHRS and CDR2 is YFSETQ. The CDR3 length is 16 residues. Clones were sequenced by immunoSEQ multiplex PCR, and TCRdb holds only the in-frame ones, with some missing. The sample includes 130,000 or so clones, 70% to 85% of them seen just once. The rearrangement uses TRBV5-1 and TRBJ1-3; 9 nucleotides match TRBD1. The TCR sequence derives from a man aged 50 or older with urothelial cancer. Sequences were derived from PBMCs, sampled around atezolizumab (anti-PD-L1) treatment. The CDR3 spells CASSSTGGLEGNTIYF. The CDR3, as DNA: TGCGCCAGCAGCTCGACAGGGGGGCTGGAAGGAAACACCATATATTTT.